This TCR beta chain was found in a study of CD8 T cells in Susac syndrome. Germline lookup yields CDR1 LGHDT and CDR2 YNNKEL (reference sequence). Trimming took off 1 base at V and 8 bases at J, with 14 bases between the two ends. This CDR3 spans 14 amino acids. From blood CD8+ and CD4+ T cells, TCR beta sequences were generated. It was treatment-naive patients with stable or active relapsing-remitting disease who made up the multiple sclerosis controls. TEMRA cells were enriched by FACS, and CD4+ and CD8+ T cells were negatively isolated. It was with random hexamers that 0.5 to 1 ug RNA was reverse transcribed. Amplification of TCR beta CDR3 was carried out by immunoSEQ multiplex PCR, which covered 54 Vbeta and 13 Jbeta segments. TCRdb analysed the immunoSEQ multiplex PCR reads with MiXCR anew, one entry per CDR3 protein. The repertoire holds about 180,000 distinct CDR3 sequences, approximately 95% seen once, with around 0.09% in the top ten.

The origin of this receptor is a human donor with multiple sclerosis. The sequenced material came from CD4+ T cells from PBMCs. The chain has TRBV3-1 and TRBJ1-2; D is perhaps TRBD1 (5 bases). The CDR3 DNA reads as TGTGCCAGCAGCCAAGGGACACCCTCGGGGGGCTACACCTTC. This codes for CASSQGTPSGGYTF.